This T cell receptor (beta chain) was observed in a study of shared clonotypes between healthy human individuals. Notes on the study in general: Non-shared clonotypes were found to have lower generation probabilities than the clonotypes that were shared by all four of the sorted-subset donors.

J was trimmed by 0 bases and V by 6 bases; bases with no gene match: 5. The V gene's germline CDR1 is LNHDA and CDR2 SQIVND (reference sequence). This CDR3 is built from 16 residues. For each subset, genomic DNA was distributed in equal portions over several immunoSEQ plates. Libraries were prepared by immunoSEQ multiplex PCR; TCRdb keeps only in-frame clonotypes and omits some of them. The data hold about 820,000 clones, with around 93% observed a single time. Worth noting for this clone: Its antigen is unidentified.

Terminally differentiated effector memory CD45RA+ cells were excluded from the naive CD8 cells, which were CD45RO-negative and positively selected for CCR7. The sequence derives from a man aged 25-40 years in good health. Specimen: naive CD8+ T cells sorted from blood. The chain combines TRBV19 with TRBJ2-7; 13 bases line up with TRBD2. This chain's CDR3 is CASRGLAGNDSYEQYF. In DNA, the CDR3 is TGTGCCAGTAGGGGACTAGCGGGAAATGACTCCTACGAGCAGTACTTC.